Presented here are 13 T cell receptor beta chains from one specimen sequenced in a study of shared clonotypes between healthy human individuals. Here immunoSEQ multiplex PCR was the method, and the copy in TCRdb shows in-frame clones only, minus some. The profile shows around 690,000 clones, 90% of them singletons. The sample consisted of memory CD8+ T cells from PBMCs. Subset meaning: CD45RO+ cells pooled with CCR7-negative TemRA cells. Receptors originate from a man aged 18 to 30 in good health. Some clones in this sample may be carry-over from other donors' samples.

The chain joins TRBV27 to TRBJ2-7, with unresolved D. The germline CDR1 and CDR2 sequences are MNHEY and SMNVEV (reference sequence). V was trimmed by 1 base and J by 2 bases, leaving 9 bases between them. The CDR3 contains 14 residues. The CDR3 loop reads CASSLFVGTYEQYF. The DNA of the CDR3 is TGTGCCAGCAGTTTATTTGTAGGCACCTACGAGCAGTACTTC.

The chain has TRBV28 and TRBJ1-1; D gene ambiguous. Trimming took 8 bases from V and 2 from J, leaving 18 bases between them. The V gene's germline CDR1 is MDHEN and CDR2 SYDVKM. This CDR3 is built from 15 residues. The CDR3 DNA sequence: TGTGCCAGCTCCGCCGTGGGTTATGAAAACACTGAAGCTTTCTTT. This codes for CASSAVGYENTEAFF.

The chain carries TRBV27 and TRBJ2-1; perhaps D is TRBD1 or TRBD2 (5 bases each). CDR3 length: 16 amino acids. V was shortened by 5 bases and J by 1 base, with 15 bases between the two germline ends. From germline, CDR1 is MNHEY and CDR2 SMNVEV (reference sequence). Here the CDR3 reads CASSRDPPNSYNEQFF. CDR3 sequence (DNA): TGTGCCAGCAGTAGGGACCCGCCCAATTCCTACAATGAGCAGTTCTTC.

V gene TRBV9 combines with J gene TRBJ2-7; D not certain. V was clipped by 1 base and J by 2 bases, with 10 bases between them. This CDR3 comprises 14 residues. Germline CDR1 is SGDLS and CDR2 is YYNGEE. The CDR3 spells CASSVTGKTYEQYF. The CDR3 DNA sequence: TGTGCCAGCAGCGTAACTGGGAAAACCTACGAGCAGTACTTC.

The chain recombines TRBV7-3 with TRBJ2-2, with D hard to call. This CDR3 is 13 amino acids long. CDR1 is SGHTA and CDR2 is FQGTGA in the germline V gene. V gave up 3 bases and J gave up 3 bases, with 5 bases separating them. CDR3 sequence reads: CASSFGYTGELFF. CDR3 sequence (DNA): TGTGCCAGCAGCTTTGGTTACACCGGGGAGCTGTTTTTT.

The chain employs TRBV6-1 and TRBJ2-7, with 8 bases matching TRBD1. The length of the CDR3 is 19 residues. The J segment lost 7 bases and the V segment lost 3 bases, leaving 23 bases of the junction unmatched. Germline V lookup: CDR1 MNHNS, CDR2 SASEGT. The DNA for the CDR3 is TGTGCCAGCAGTGACACCCTCCGGGCAGGGGGCTCACGTATGGGGGAGCAGTACTTC. Translation: CASSDTLRAGGSRMGEQYF.

The chain is built from TRBV11-2 and TRBJ1-3; no definite D call. The V and J ends lost 0 bases and 0 bases respectively, with 12 bases between them. The CDR3 extends over 17 amino acids. Germline assignment: CDR1 SGHAT and CDR2 FQNNGV. For the CDR3, the DNA is TGTGCCAGCAGCTTAGAAACAAGGATTTACTCTGGAAACACCATATATTTT. This gives the protein CASSLETRIYSGNTIYF.

This clone was counted a single time. This chain connects TRBV30 to TRBJ2-1, with TRBD2 matching 7 bases. Germline V gene data show CDR1 as GTSNPN and CDR2 as SVGIG (reference sequence). The CDR3 is 15 amino acids. J lost 2 bases, V lost 8 bases, and 12 bases had no gene match. CDR3 DNA: TGTGCCCTTGGGGGAGGGAGGGCGCCCTACAATGAGCAGTTCTTC. This translates into CALGGGRAPYNEQFF.

This chain joins TRBV11-3 and TRBJ1-5, with a weak D call TRBD1 (5 bases). The CDR3 loop spans 17 amino acids. The germline CDR1 and CDR2 sequences are SGHNT and YENEEA. The V and J ends lost 0 bases and 4 bases respectively, with 16 bases between them. CDR3 coding DNA: TGTGCCAGCAGCTTAGATACAGGCGGGCTCATAAATCAGCCCCAGCATTTT. Translated, it gives CASSLDTGGLINQPQHF. Full variable domain (remainder filled in from reference TRBV11-3 and TRBJ1-5): EAGVVQSPRYKIIEKKQPVAFWCNPISGHNTLYWYLQNLGQGPELLIRYENEEAVDDSQLPKDRFSAERLKGVDSTLKIQPAELGDSAVYLCASSLDTGGLINQPQHFGDGTRLSIL.

V is TRBV5-6 and J is TRBJ1-2; D unresolved. Between the trimmed V and J ends, which lost 1 base and 1 base, there was a span of 8 bases. CDR1 and CDR2 from the germline V gene are SGHDT and YYEEEE. This CDR3 contains 14 residues. CDR3 region: CASSLSNRNYGYTF. The CDR3 nucleotides read TGTGCCAGCAGCTTGTCTAACCGTAACTATGGCTACACCTTC.

The chain combines TRBV5-3 with TRBJ1-4; D is uncertain. TRBV5-3 is an ORF for which the function is uncertain. The CDR3 loop spans 15 amino acids. The V gene lost 1 base and the J gene lost 3 bases, with 10 bases spanning the gap. The CDR3 DNA follows: TGTGCCAGAAGCTTGAAAGGGTATCCTAATGAAAAACTGTTTTTT. Protein sequence: CARSLKGYPNEKLFF.

This sequence joins TRBV27 and TRBJ2-3; the match to TRBD1 covers 8 bases. This CDR3 is built from 17 residues. Germline values: CDR1 MNHEY, CDR2 SMNVEV (reference sequence). V gave up 2 bases and J gave up 4 bases; unmatched junction bases: 11. CDR3 nucleotides: TGTGCCAGCAGTTTAGTTATTCGCAGGGGGCTCCCAGATACGCAGTATTTT. It encodes CASSLVIRRGLPDTQYF.

The chain carries TRBV4-1 and TRBJ2-1; tentative D call: TRBD2 (5 bases). The CDR3 sequence is 12 residues long. Germline V CDR1 and CDR2: MGHRA, YSYEKL. Trimming stripped 9 bases from V and 0 bases from J, with 6 bases between. The CDR3 sequence: CASRDSYNEQFF. The CDR3 DNA reads as TGCGCCAGTCGGGACTCCTACAATGAGCAGTTCTTC.